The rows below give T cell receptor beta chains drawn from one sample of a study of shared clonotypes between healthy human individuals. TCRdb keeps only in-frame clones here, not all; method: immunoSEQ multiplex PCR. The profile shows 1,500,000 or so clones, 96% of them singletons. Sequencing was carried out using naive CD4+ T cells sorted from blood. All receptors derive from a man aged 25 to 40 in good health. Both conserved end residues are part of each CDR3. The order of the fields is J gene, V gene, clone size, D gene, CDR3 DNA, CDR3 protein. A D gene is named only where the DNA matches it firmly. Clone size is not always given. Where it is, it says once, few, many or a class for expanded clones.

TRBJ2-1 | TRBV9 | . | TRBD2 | TGTGCCAGCAGCCAGACCACGGGGGGCTCCTACAATGAGCAGTTCTTC | CASSQTTGGSYNEQFF
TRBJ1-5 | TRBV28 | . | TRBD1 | TGTGCCAGCAGCCCGGGACAGGCAATAGTCCAGCCCCAGCATTTT | CASSPGQAIVQPQHF
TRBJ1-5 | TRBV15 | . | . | TGTGCCACCAGCAGAGCATTAAACAGGGACAATCAGCCCCAGCATTTT | CATSRALNRDNQPQHF
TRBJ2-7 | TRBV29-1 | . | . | TGCAGCGTTGAGACGGGGGCCTACGAGCAGTACTTC | CSVETGAYEQYF
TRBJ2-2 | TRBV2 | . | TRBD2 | TGTGCCAGCAGGGCAAGCGGGATGAACACCGGGGAGCTGTTTTTT | CASRASGMNTGELFF
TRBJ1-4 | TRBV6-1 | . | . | TGTGCCAGCAGTGAAGCCGTACATGCAACTAATGAAAAACTGTTTTTT | CASSEAVHATNEKLFF
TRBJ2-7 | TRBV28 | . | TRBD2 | TGTGCCAGCAGTTTTAATAGGCGGGAGGTAACTTCGGACGAGCAGTACTTC | CASSFNRREVTSDEQYF
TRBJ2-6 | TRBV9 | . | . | TGTGCCAGCAGCGCTGGGGGCACCTCTGGGGCCAACGTCCTGACTTTC | CASSAGGTSGANVLTF
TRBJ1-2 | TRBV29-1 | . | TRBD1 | TGCAGCGTCGCCCTAGGACAGGGCTATGGCTACACCTTC | CSVALGQGYGYTF
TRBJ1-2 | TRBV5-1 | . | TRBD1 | TGCGCCAGCAGCGCTTACGCCGGGACAGGGCCCGATGGCTACACCTTC | CASSAYAGTGPDGYTF
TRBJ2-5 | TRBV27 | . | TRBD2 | TGTGCCAGCAGTTTTTCTAGCGGGAGGGAAGAGACCCAGTACTTC | CASSFSSGREETQYF
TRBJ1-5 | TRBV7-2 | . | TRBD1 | TGTGCCAGCAGCCAGACAGGGGGTAGGTACAATCAGCCCCAGCATTTT | CASSQTGGRYNQPQHF
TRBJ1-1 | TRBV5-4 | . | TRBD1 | TGTGCCAGCAGCTTGGAACAGGGGGCCCCTGAAGCTTTCTTT | CASSLEQGAPEAFF
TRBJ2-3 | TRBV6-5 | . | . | TGTGCCAGCAGAAGTATAGCAAACGCAAATACGCAGTATTTT | CASRSIANANTQYF
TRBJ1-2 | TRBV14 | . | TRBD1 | TGTGCCAGCAGCCGCAGGGGGCCGAACTATGGCTACACCTTC | CASSRRGPNYGYTF
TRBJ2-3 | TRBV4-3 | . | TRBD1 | TGCGCCAGCAGCCAACCGGGACAGGGCACAGATACGCAGTATTTT | CASSQPGQGTDTQYF
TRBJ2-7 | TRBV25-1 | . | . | TGTGCCAGCAGTGTTACAGGCAGCCACGAGCAGTACTTC | CASSVTGSHEQYF
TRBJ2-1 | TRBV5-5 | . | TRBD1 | TGTGCCAGCAGAGAGAATTTGGGACAGGGGTTCGATGAGCAGTTCTTC | CASRENLGQGFDEQFF
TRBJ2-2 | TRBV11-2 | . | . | TGTGCCAGCAGCTTAGAAGCCATCACCGGGGAGCTGTTTTTT | CASSLEAITGELFF
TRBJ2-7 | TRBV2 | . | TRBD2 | TGTGCCAGCAGGCTTTCCGGAGCGGGAGTTAAAGAGCAGTACTTC | CASRLSGAGVKEQYF
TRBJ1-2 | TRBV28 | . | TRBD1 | TGTGCCAGTTTAAGGCAGGGGGCGAGGGGCTACACCTTC | CASLRQGARGYTF
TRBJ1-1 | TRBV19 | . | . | TGTGCCAGTAGTATTATCGGGGGACGGATGAACACTGAAGCTTTCTTT | CASSIIGGRMNTEAFF
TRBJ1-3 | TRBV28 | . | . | TGTGCCAGCAGTTTTTTGGGAGCGGGTGGAAACACCATATATTTT | CASSFLGAGGNTIYF
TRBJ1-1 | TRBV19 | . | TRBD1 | TGTGCCAGTATGCGGGACAGGCTGAACACTGAAGCTTTCTTT | CASMRDRLNTEAFF
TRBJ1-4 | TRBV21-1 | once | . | TGTGCCAGCAGCAAAAGGATGAAAGGGACTAATGAAAAACTGTTTTTT | CASSKRMKGTNEKLFF
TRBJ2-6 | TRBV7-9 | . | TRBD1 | TGTGCCAGCAGTCGGGACAGGTCAAGCTCTGGGGCCAACGTCCTGACTTTC | CASSRDRSSSGANVLTF
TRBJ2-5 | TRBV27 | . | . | . | CASSLSLRGGEETQYF
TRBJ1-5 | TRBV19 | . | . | TGTGCCAGTAGTCGTACTCCCGGCAGACCCAATCAGCCCCAGCATTTT | CASSRTPGRPNQPQHF
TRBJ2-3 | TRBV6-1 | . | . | TGTGCCAGCAGTGCACTAGCAGCCCCACCTGCCACAGATACGCAGTATTTT | CASSALAAPPATDTQYF
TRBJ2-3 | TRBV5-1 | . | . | TGCGCCAGCAGCTTGGAAGGCGCTCGCGATACGCAGTATTTT | CASSLEGARDTQYF
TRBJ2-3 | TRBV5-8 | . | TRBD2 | TGTGCCAGCTCCCCGGGACTAGCGGGAGGGGGTTTCACAGATACGCAGTATTTT | CASSPGLAGGGFTDTQYF
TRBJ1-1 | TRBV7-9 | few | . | TGTGCCAGCAGCTTATACACTGAAGCTTTCTTT | CASSLYTEAFF
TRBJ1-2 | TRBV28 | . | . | TGTGCCAGCAGCCTCCCGGGGGGGAGAAACTATGGCTACACCTTC | CASSLPGGRNYGYTF
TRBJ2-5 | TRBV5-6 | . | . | TGTGCCAGCAGCTGGGACAACGCAGAGACCCAGTACTTC | CASSWDNAETQYF
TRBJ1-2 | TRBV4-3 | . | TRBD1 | TGCGCCAGCAGCCAAGATGTAGGGGGCCTCTATGGCTACACCTTC | CASSQDVGGLYGYTF
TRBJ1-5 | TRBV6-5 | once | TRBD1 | TGTGCCAGCAGGGCAGGGGGCGTTCAGCCCCAGCATTTT | CASRAGGVQPQHF
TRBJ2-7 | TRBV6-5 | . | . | TGTGCCAGCAGCACCTCCTACGAGCAGTACTTC | CASSTSYEQYF
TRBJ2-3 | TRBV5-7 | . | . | TGTGCCAGCAGCTTGGAAGTTTCGGAGAGAATAACAGATACGCAGTATTTT | CASSLEVSERITDTQYF
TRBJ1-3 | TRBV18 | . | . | TGTGCCAGCTCACCCACAGGGCTATACTCTGGAAACACCATATATTTT | CASSPTGLYSGNTIYF
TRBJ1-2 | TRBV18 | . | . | TGTGCCAGCTCACCAACCGGGGGCGGTAACTATGGCTACACCTTC | CASSPTGGGNYGYTF
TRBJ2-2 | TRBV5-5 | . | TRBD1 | TGTGCCAGCAGCTTGCGCCAGGGGGTCGGAACCGGGGAGCTGTTTTTT | CASSLRQGVGTGELFF
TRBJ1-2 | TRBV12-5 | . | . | TGTGCTAGTGGTTTTCCTGGGGGCGGCTACACCTTC | CASGFPGGGYTF
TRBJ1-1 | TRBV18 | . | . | TGTGCCAGCTCCAAACGGGGGCACACTGAAGCTTTCTTT | CASSKRGHTEAFF
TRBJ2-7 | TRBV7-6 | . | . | TGTGCCAGCAGCTTAAATGGGATAGCTTTCTCCTACGAGCAGTACTTC | CASSLNGIAFSYEQYF